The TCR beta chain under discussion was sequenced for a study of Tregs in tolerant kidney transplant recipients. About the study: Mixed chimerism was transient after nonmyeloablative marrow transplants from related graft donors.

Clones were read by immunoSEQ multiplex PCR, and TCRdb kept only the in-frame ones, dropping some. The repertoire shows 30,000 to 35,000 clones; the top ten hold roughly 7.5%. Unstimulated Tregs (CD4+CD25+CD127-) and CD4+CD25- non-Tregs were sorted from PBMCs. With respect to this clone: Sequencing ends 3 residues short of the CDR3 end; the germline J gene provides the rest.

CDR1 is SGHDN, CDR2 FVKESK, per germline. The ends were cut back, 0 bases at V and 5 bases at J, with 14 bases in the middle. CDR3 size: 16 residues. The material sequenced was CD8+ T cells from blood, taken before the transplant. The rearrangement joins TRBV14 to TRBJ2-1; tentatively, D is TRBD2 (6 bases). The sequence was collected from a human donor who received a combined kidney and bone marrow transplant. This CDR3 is CASSQDKGLRDNEQFF. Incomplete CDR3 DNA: TGTGCCAGCAGCCAAGATAAGGGACTTAGAGACAATGAG.